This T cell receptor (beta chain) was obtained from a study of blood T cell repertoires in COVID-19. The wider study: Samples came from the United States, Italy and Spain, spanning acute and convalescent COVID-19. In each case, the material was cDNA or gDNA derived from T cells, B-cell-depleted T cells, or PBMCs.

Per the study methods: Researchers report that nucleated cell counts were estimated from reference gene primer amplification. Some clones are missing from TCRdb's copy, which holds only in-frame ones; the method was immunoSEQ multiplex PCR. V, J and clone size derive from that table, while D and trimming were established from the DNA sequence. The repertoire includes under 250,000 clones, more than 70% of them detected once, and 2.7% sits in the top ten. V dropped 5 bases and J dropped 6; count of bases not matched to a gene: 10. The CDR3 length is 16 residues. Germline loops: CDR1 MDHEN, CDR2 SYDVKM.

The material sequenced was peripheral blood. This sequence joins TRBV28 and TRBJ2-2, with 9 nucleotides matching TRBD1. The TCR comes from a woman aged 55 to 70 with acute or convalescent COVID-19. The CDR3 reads CASSTYRGLIAGELFF. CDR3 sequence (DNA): TGTGCCAGCAGTACCTACAGGGGGCTCATCGCCGGGGAGCTGTTTTTT.